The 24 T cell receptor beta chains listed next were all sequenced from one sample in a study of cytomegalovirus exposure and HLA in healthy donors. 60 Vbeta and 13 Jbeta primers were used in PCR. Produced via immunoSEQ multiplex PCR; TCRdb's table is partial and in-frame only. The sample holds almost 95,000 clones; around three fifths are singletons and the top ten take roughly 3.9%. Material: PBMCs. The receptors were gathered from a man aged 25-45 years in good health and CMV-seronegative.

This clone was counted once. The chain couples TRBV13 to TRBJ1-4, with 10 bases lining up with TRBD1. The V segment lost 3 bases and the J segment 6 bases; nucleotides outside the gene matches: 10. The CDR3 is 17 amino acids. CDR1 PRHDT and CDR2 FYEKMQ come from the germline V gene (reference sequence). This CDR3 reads CASSLGATGTGDEKLFF. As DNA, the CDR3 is TGTGCCAGCAGCTTGGGCGCCACCGGGACAGGGGATGAAAAACTGTTTTTT.

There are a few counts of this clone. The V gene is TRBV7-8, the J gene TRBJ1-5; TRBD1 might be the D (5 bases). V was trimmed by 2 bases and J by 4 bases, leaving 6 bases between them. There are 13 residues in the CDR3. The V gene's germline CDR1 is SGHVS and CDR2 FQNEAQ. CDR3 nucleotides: TGTGCCAGCAGCTTACAGGGTAATCAGCCCCAGCATTTT. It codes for CASSLQGNQPQHF.

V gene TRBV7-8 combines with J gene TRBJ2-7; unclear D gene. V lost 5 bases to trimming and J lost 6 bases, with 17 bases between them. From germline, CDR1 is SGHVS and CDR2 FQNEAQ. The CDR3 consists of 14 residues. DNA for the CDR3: TGTGCCAGCAGCCCCCCTGGCAATCTCCTCGAGCAGTACTTC. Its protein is CASSPPGNLLEQYF.

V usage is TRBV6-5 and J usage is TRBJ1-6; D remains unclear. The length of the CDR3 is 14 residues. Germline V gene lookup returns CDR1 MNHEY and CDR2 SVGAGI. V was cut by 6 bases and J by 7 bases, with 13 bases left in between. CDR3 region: CASRAMGGNSPLHF. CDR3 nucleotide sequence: TGTGCCAGCAGGGCGATGGGAGGGAATTCACCCCTCCACTTT.

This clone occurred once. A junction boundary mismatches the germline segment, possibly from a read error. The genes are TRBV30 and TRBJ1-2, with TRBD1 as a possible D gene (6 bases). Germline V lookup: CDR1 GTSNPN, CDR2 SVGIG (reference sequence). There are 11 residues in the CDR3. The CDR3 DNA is TGTGCCTGGAGTGAACCGGGACAACTTCCCTTC. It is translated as CAWSEPGQLPF.

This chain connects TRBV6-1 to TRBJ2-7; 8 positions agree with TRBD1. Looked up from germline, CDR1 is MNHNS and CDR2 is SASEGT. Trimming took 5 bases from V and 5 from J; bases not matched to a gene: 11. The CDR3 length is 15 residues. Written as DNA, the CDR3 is TGTGCCAGCAGTCCGACCCGGGACAGGACCCACGAGCAGTACTTC. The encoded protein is CASSPTRDRTHEQYF.

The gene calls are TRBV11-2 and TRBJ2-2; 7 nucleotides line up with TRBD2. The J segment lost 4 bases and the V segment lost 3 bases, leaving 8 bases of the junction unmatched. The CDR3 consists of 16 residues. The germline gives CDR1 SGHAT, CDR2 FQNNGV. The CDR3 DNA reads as TGTGCCAGCAGCTTCATGGCGGGAGTAAGCACCGGGGAGCTGTTTTTT. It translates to CASSFMAGVSTGELFF.

Here the CDR3 DNA reads TGTGCCAGCAGCTTTGGCCTACCGTCGGGCACTGAAGCTTTCTTT. The encoded protein is CASSFGLPSGTEAFF. The chain couples TRBV5-5 to TRBJ1-1; D gene ambiguous. Germline lookup yields CDR1 SGHKS and CDR2 YYEKEE (reference sequence). The CDR3 contains 15 residues. Trimming removed 2 bases from V and 4 bases from J, with 15 bases in between.

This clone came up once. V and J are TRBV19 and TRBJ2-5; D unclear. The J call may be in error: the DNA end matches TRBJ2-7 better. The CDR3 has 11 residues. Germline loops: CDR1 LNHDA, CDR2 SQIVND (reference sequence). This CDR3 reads CASSGPYEQYF. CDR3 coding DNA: TGTGCCAGTAGTGGGCCCTACGAGCAGTACTTC.

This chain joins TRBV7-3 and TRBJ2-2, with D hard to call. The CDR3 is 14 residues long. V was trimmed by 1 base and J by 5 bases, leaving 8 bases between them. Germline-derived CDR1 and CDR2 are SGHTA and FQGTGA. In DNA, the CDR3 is TGTGCCAGCAGCTTAAGCCGGTGGACCGGGGAGCTGTTTTTT. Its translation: CASSLSRWTGELFF.

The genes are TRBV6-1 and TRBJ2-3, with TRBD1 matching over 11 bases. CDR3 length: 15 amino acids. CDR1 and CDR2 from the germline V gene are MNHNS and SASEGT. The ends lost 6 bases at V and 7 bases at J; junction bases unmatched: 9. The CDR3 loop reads CASSVGQGASNTQYF. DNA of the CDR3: TGTGCCAGCAGCGTAGGACAGGGGGCATCGAATACGCAGTATTTT.

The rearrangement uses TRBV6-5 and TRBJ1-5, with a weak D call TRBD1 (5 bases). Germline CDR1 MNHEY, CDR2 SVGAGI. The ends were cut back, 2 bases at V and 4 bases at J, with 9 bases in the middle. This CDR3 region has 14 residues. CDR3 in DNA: TGTGCCAGCAGTTACGCGGGGCCGAATCAGCCCCAGCATTTT. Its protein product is CASSYAGPNQPQHF.

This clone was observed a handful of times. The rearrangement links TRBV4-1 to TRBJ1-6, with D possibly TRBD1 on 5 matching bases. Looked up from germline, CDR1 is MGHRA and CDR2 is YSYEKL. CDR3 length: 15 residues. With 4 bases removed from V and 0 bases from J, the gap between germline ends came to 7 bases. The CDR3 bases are TGCGCCAGCAGCCGGGGGGGCTCCTATAATTCACCCCTCCACTTT. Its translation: CASSRGGSYNSPLHF.

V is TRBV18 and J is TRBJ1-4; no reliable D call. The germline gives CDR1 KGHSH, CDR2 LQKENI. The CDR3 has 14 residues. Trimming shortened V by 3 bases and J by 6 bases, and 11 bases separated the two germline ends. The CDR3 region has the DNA TGTGCCAGCTCACCGATCGCGAGGGATGAAAAACTGTTTTTT. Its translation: CASSPIARDEKLFF.

The CDR3, as DNA: TGTGCCAGCAGTCACGGGGGGAACACCGGGGAGCTGTTTTTT. The encoded protein is CASSHGGNTGELFF. The chain uses TRBV27 and TRBJ2-2; D possibly corresponds to TRBD2 (6 bases). This CDR3 spans 14 amino acids. Trimming cost V 5 bases and J 1 base, with 8 bases left between them. Per germline, CDR1 MNHEY and CDR2 SMNVEV (reference sequence).

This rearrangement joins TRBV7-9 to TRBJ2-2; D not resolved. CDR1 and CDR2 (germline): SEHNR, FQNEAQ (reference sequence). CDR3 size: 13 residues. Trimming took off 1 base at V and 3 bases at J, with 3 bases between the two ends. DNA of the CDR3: TGTGCCAGCAGCTTAGGAGACACCGGGGAGCTGTTTTTT. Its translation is CASSLGDTGELFF.

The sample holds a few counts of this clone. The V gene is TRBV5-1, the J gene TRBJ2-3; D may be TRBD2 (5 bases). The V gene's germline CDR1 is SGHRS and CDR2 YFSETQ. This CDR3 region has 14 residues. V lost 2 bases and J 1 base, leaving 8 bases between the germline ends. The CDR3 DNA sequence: TGCGCCAGCAGCTTCGGAGGTCGCACAGATACGCAGTATTTT. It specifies CASSFGGRTDTQYF.

The CDR3 protein is CASSLGTSGRTTGELFF. Here the CDR3 DNA reads TGTGCCAGCAGCTTAGGGACTAGCGGGAGAACCACCGGGGAGCTGTTTTTT. The chain uses TRBV7-3 and TRBJ2-2; 14 bases fit TRBD2. In germline, CDR1 is SGHTA, CDR2 FQGTGA. Losses at the gene ends were 2 bases for V and 4 bases for J; bases not matched to a gene: 3. The CDR3 has 17 amino acids.

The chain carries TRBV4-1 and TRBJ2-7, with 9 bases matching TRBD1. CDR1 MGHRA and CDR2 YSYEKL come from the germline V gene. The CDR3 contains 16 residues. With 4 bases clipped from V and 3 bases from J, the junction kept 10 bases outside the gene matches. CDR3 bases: TGCGCCAGCAGCCCAATAGGTCGGGACAGGGACTACGAGCAGTACTTC. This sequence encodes CASSPIGRDRDYEQYF.

DNA for the CDR3: TGTGCCAGCAGTTACGGGCAGGGGCTTACTGAAGCTTTCTTT. Encoded protein: CASSYGQGLTEAFF. The chain links TRBV6-5 to TRBJ1-1; D is possibly TRBD1 (6 bases). The CDR3 has 14 amino acids. CDR1 and CDR2 from the germline V gene are MNHEY and SVGAGI. V lost 2 bases to trimming and J lost 5 bases, with 12 bases between them.

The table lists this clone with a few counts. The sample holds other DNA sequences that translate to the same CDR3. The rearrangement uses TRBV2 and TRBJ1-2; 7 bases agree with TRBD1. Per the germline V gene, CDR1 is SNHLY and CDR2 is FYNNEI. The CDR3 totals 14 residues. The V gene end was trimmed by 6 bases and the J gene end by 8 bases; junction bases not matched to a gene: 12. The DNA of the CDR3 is TGTGCCAGCAGAGCCGACAGGGTCGGAGGAGGCTACACCTTC. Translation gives CASRADRVGGGYTF.

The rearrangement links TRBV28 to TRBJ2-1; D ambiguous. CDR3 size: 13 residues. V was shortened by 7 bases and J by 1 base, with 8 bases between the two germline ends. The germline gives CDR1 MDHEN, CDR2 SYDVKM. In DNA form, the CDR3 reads TGTGCCAGCAATAGTGAGTCCTACAATGAGCAGTTCTTC. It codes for CASNSESYNEQFF.

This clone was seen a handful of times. As DNA, the CDR3 is TGTGCCAGCAGTGCCCAGGGGGATGGGGCCAACGTCCTGACTTTC. Its protein is CASSAQGDGANVLTF. The V gene is TRBV6-4, the J gene TRBJ2-6; 7 bases are shared with TRBD1. CDR3 length: 15 residues. Trimming removed 4 bases from V and 3 bases from J; junction bases left unmatched: 3. Per the germline V gene, CDR1 is MRHNA and CDR2 is SNTAGT.

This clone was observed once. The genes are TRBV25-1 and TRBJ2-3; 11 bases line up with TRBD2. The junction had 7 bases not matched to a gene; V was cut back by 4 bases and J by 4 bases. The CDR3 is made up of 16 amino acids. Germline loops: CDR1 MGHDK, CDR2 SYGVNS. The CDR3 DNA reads TGTGCCAGCAGTGGGACTAGCGGGCGCATCGCAGATACGCAGTATTTT. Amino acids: CASSGTSGRIADTQYF.